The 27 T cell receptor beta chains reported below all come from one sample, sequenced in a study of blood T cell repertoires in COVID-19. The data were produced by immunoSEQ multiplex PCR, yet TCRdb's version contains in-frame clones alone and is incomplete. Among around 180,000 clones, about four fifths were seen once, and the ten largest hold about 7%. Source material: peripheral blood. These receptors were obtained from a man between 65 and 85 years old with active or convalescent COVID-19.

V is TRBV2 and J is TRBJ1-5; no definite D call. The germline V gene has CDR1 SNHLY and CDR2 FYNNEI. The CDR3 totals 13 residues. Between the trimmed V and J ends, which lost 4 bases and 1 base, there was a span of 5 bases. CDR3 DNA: TGTGCCAGCAGTGCGGGGAGCAATCAGCCCCAGCATTTT. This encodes CASSAGSNQPQHF.

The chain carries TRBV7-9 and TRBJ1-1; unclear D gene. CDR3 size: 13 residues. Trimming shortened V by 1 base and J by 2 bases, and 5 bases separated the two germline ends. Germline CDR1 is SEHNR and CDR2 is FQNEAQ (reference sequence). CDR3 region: CASSLDFNTEAFF. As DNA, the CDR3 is TGTGCCAGCAGCTTAGACTTTAACACTGAAGCTTTCTTT. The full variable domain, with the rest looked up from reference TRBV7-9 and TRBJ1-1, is DTGVSQNPRHKITKRGQNVTFRCDPISEHNRLYWYRQTLGQGPEFLTYFQNEAQLEKSRLLSDRFSAERPKGSFSTLEIQRTEQGDSAMYLCASSLDFNTEAFFGQGTRLTVV.

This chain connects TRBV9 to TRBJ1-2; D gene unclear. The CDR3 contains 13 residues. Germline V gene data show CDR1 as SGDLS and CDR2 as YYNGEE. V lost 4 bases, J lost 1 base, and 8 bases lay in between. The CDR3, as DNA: TGTGCCAGCAGCCCTACTGATAACTATGGCTACACCTTC. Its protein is CASSPTDNYGYTF.

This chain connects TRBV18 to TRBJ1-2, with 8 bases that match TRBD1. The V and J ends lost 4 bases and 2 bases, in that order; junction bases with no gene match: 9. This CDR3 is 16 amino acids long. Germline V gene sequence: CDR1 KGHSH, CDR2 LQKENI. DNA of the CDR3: TGTGCCAGCTCACGCCTGGGACAGGCTAAGAACTATGGCTACACCTTC. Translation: CASSRLGQAKNYGYTF.

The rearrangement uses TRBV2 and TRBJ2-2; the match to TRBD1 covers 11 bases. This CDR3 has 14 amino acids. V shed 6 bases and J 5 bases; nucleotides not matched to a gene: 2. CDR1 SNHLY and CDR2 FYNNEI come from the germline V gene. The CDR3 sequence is CASSGTGGTGELFF. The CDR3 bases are TGTGCCAGCAGCGGGACAGGGGGGACCGGGGAGCTGTTTTTT. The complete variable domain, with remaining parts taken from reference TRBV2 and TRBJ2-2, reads EPEVTQTPSHQVTQMGQEVILRCVPISNHLYFYWYRQILGQKVEFLVSFYNNEISEKSEIFDDQFSVERPDGSNFTLKIRSTKLEDSAMYFCASSGTGGTGELFFGEGSRLTVL.

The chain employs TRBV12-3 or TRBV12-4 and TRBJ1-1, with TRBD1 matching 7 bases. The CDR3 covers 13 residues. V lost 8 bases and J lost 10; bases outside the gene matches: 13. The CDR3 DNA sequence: TGTGCCAGCCGCCTTACAGGGGTTGGGCCAGCTTTCTTT. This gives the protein CASRLTGVGPAFF.

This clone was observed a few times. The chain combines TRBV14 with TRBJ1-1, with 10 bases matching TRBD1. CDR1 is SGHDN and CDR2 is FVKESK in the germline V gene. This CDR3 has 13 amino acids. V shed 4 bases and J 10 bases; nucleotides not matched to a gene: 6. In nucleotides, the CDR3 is TGTGCCAGCAGCCCGGGACAGGGGCGGGGAGCTTTCTTT. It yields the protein CASSPGQGRGAFF.

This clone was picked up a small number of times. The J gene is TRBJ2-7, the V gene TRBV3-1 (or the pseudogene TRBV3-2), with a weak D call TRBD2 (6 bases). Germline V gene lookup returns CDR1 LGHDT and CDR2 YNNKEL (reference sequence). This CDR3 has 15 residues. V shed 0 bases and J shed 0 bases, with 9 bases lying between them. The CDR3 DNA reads TGTGCCAGCAGCCAAGATCACGGGAGCTCCTACGAGCAGTACTTC. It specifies CASSQDHGSSYEQYF.

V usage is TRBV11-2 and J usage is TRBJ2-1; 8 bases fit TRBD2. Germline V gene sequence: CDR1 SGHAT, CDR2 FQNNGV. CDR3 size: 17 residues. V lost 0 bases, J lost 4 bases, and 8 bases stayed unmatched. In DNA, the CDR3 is TGTGCCAGCAGCTTAGACCCTACTAGCGGAAGTTACAATGAGCAGTTCTTC. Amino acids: CASSLDPTSGSYNEQFF.

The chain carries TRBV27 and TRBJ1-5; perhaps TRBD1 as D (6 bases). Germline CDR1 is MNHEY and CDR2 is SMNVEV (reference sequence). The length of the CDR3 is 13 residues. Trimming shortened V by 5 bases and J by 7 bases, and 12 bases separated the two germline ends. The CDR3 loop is CASSPTGFQPQHF. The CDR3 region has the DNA TGTGCCAGCAGTCCAACAGGGTTCCAGCCCCAGCATTTT.

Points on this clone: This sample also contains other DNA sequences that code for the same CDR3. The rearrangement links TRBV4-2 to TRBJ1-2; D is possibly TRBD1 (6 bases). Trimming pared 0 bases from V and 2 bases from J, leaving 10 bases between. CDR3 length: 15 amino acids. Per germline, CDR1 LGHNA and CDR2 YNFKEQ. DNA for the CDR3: TGTGCCAGCAGCCAAGAAGGGGGAGGGAACTATGGCTACACCTTC. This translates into CASSQEGGGNYGYTF.

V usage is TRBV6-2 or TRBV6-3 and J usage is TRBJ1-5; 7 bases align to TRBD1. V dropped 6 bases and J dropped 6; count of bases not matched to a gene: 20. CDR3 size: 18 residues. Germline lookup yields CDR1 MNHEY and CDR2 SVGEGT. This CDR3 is CASSPFKGQVDKGQPQHF. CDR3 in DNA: TGTGCCAGCAGCCCCTTTAAAGGACAGGTCGATAAGGGTCAGCCCCAGCATTTT.

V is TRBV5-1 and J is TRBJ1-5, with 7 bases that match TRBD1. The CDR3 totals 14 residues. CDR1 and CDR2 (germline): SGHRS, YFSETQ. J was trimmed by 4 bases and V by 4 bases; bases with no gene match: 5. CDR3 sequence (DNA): TGCGCCAGCAGCCCGGGGACAGCTAATCAGCCCCAGCATTTT. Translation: CASSPGTANQPQHF.

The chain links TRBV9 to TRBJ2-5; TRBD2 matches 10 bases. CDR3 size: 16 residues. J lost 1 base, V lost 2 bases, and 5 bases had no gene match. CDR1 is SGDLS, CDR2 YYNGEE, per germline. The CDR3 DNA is TGTGCCAGCAGCGTGGCTAGCGGGAGACCCCAAGAGACCCAGTACTTC. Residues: CASSVASGRPQETQYF. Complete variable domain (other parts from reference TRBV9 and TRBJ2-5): DSGVTQTPKHLITATGQRVTLRCSPRSGDLSVYWYQQSLDQGLQFLIQYYNGEERAKGNILERFSAQQFPDLHSELNLSSLELGDSALYFCASSVASGRPQETQYFGPGTRLLVL.

The CDR3 sequence: CASSFSRGGRYEQFF. The CDR3 DNA reads TGTGCCAGCAGCTTTTCCCGGGGGGGCCGCTATGAGCAGTTCTTC. The V and J genes are TRBV7-2 and TRBJ2-1, with 8 nucleotides matching TRBD2. Germline V gene data show CDR1 as SGHTA and CDR2 as FQGNSA. This CDR3 comprises 15 residues. V was pared by 3 bases and J by 8 bases, with 9 bases of the junction left unmatched.

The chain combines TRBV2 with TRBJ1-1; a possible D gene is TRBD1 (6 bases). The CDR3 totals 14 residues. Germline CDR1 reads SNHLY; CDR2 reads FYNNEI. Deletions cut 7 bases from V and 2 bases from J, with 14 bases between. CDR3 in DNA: TGTGCCAGCACCCAGCAGGGGTCCAACACTGAAGCTTTCTTT. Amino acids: CASTQQGSNTEAFF.

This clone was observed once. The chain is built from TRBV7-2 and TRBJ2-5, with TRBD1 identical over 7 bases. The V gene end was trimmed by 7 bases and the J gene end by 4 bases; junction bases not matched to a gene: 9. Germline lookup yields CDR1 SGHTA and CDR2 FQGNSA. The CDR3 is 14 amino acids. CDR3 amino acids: CASKTGHQVETQYF. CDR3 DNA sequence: TGTGCCAGCAAGACAGGGCATCAGGTAGAGACCCAGTACTTC.

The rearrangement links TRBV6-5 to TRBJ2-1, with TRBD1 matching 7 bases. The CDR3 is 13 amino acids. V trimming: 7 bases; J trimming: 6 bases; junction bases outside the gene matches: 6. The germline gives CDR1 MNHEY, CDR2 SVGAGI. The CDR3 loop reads CASNPPGGNEQFF. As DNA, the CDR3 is TGTGCCAGCAACCCCCCAGGGGGCAATGAGCAGTTCTTC.

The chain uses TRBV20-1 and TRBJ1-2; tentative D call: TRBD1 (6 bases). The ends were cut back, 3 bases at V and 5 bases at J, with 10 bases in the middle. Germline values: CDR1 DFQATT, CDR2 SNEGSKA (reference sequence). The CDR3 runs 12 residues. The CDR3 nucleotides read TGCAGTGCTAGTAGTCAGGGGTATGGCTACACCTTC. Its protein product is CSASSQGYGYTF.

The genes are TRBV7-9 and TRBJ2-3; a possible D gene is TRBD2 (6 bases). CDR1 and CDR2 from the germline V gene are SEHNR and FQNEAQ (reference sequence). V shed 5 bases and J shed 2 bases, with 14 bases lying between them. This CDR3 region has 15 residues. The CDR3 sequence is CASSPQSGSTDTQYF. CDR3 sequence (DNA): TGTGCCAGCAGCCCTCAGAGCGGGTCCACAGATACGCAGTATTTT.

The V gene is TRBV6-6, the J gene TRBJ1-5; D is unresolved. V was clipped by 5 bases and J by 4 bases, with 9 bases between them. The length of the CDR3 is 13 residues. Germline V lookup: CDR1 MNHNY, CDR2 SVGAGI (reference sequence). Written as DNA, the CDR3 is TGTGCCAGCAGTATCAGAGGGAATCAGCCCCAGCATTTT. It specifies CASSIRGNQPQHF.

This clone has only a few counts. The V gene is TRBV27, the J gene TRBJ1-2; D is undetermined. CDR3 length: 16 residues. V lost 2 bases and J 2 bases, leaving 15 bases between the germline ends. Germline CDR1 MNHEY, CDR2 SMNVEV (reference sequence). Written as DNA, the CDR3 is TGTGCCAGCAGTTTAAGTTACGGGGAACTCAACTATGGCTACACCTTC. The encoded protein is CASSLSYGELNYGYTF.

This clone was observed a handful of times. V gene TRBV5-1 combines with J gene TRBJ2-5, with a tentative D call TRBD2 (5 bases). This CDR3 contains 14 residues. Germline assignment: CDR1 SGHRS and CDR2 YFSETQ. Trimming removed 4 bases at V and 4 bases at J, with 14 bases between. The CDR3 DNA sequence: TGCGCCAGCAGCACCTCGGGATCGGGAGAGACCCAGTACTTC. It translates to CASSTSGSGETQYF.

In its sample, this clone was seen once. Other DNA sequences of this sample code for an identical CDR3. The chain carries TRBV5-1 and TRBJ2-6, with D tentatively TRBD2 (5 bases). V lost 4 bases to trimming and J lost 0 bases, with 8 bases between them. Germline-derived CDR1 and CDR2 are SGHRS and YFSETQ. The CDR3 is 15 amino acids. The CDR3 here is CASSPGSSGANVLTF. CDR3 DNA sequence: TGCGCCAGCAGCCCGGGGAGCTCTGGGGCCAACGTCCTGACTTTC.

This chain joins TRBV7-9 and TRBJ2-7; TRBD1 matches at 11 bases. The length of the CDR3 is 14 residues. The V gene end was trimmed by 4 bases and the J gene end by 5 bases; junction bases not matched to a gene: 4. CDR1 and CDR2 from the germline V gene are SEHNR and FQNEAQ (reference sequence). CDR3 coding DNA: TGTGCCAGCAGCTGGGACAGGGGGGCCAACGAGCAGTACTTC. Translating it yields CASSWDRGANEQYF.

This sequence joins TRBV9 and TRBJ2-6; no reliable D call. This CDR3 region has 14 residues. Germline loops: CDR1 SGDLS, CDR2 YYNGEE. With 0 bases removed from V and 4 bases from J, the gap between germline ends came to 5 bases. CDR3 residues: CASSVVAGANVLTF. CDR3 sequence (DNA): TGTGCCAGCAGCGTAGTTGCGGGGGCCAACGTCCTGACTTTC.

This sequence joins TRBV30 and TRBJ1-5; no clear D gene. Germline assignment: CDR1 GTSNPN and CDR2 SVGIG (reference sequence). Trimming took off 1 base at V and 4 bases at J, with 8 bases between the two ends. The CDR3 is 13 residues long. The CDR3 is CAWSGSENQPQHF. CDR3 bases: TGTGCCTGGAGTGGCAGCGAAAATCAGCCCCAGCATTTT.